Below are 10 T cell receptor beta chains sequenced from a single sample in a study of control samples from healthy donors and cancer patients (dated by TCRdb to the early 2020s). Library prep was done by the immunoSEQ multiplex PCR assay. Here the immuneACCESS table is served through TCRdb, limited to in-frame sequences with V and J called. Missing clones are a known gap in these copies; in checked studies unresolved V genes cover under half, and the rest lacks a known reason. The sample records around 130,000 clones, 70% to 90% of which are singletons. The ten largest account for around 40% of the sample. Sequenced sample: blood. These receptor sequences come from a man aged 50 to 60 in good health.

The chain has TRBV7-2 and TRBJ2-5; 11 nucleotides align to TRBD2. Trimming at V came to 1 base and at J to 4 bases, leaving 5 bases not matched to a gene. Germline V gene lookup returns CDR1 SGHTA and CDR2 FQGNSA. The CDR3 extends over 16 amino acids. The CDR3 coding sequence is TGTGCCAGCAGCTTAGGGTTTAGCGGGGGGGTAGAGACCCAGTACTTC. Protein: CASSLGFSGGVETQYF.

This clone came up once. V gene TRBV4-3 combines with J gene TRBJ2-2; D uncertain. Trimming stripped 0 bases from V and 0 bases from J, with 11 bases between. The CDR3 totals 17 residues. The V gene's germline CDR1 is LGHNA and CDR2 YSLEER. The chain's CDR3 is CASSQESSIANTGELFF. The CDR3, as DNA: TGCGCCAGCAGCCAAGAGTCCTCCATCGCGAACACCGGGGAGCTGTTTTTT.

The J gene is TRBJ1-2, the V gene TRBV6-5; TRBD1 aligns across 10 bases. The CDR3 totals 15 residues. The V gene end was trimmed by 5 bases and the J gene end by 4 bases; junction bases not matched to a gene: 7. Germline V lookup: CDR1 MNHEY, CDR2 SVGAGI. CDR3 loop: CASSTRQGAGYGYTF. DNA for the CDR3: TGTGCCAGCAGTACTAGACAGGGGGCTGGCTATGGCTACACCTTC.

The CDR3 DNA sequence: TGCGCCAGCAGCCAAGAGAGCGGGGGGAGTAACACCGGGGAGCTGTTTTTT. The encoded protein is CASSQESGGSNTGELFF. The chain carries TRBV4-3 and TRBJ2-2, with 9 bases that match TRBD2. CDR1 and CDR2 from the germline V gene are LGHNA and YSLEER. Losses at the gene ends were 0 bases for V and 2 bases for J; bases not matched to a gene: 4. This CDR3 comprises 17 residues.

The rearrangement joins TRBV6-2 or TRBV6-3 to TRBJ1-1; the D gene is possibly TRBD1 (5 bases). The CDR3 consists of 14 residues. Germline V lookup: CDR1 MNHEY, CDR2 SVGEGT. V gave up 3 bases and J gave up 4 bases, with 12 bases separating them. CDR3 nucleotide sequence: TGTGCCAGCAGTTATACCTGGGGGAGCACTGAAGCTTTCTTT. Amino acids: CASSYTWGSTEAFF.

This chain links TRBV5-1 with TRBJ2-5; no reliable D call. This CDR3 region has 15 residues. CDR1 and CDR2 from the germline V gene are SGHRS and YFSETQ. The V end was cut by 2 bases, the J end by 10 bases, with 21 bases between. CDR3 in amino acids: CASSLTTSPSSDQYF. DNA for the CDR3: TGCGCCAGCAGCTTAACAACAAGCCCCTCCAGTGACCAGTACTTC.

CDR3 nucleotides: TGCGCCAGCAGCTTGGATGCGGGAAGCTACGAGCAGTACTTC. Its protein product is CASSLDAGSYEQYF. The V gene is TRBV5-1, the J gene TRBJ2-7; TRBD2 might be the D (6 bases). In germline, CDR1 is SGHRS, CDR2 YFSETQ. V shed 0 bases and J shed 3 bases, with 10 bases lying between them. The CDR3 loop spans 14 amino acids.

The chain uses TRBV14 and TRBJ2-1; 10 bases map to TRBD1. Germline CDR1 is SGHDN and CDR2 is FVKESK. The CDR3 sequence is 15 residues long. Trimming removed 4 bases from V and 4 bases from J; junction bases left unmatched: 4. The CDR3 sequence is CASSPTGGSYNEQFF. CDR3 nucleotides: TGTGCCAGCAGCCCGACAGGGGGCTCATACAATGAGCAGTTCTTC.

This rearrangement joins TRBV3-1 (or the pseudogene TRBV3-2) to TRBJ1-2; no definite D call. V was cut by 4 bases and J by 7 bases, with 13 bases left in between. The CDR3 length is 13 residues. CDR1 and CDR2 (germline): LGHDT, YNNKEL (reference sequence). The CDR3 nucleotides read TGTGCCAGCAGCCTCCGACGGATGGGTGGCTACACCTTC. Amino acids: CASSLRRMGGYTF.

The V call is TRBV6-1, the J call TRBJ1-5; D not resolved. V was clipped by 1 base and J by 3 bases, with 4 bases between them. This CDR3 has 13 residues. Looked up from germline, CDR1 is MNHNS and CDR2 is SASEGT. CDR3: CASSEGYNQPQHF. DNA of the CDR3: TGTGCCAGCAGTGAAGGGTACAATCAGCCCCAGCATTTT.